This T cell receptor (beta chain) was sequenced for a study of cytomegalovirus exposure and HLA in healthy donors. Study observations and caveats: In a later analysis, HLA-associated beta chains showed higher expansion and lower generation probabilities than comparable chains.

CDR1 is MRHNA and CDR2 is SNTAGT in the germline V gene. Trimming removed 2 bases from V and 2 bases from J; junction bases left unmatched: 9. CDR3 length: 16 amino acids. Notes on this clone: Its antigen is not identified.

PCR amplification relied on 60 Vbeta primers (plus 13 Jbeta primers). The method was immunoSEQ multiplex PCR; TCRdb's version includes in-frame clones alone and lacks a portion of them. The sample holds 150,000 to 200,000 clones. The sequencing sample was made of PBMCs. The receptor was isolated from a woman in her late teens or twenties in good health and CMV-seropositive. The gene calls are TRBV6-4 and TRBJ2-7; 7 bases line up with TRBD1. The CDR3 DNA reads as TGTGCCAGCAGTGACCCCAAGGGACAGTTAGCCTACGAGCAGTACTTC. It codes for CASSDPKGQLAYEQYF.